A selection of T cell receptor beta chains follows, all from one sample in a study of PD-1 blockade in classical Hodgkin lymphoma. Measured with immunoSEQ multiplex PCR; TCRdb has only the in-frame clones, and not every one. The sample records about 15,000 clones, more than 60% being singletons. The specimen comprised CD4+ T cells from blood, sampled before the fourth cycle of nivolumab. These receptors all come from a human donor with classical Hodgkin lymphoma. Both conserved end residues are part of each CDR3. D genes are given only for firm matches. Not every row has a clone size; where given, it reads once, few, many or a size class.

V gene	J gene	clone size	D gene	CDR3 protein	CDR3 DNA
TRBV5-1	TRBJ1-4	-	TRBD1	CASSSGTGTGFIANEKLFF	TGCGCCAGCAGCAGCGGGACCGGGACAGGGTTTATAGCTAATGAAAAACTGTTTTTT
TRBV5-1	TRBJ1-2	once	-	CASSLLPLSTGDFNYGYTF	TGCGCCAGCAGCTTACTACCGTTGTCGACGGGGGACTTTAACTATGGCTACACCTTC
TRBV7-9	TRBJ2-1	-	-	CASSSKGPNEQFF	TGTGCCAGCAGCTCGAAGGGCCCCAATGAGCAGTTCTTC
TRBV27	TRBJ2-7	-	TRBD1	CASRVGQNPYEQYF	TGTGCCAGCAGGGTGGGACAGAACCCCTACGAGCAGTACTTC
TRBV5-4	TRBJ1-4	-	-	CASSLGGSTNEKLFF	TGTGCCAGCAGCTTGGGGGGGAGTACTAATGAAAAACTGTTTTTT
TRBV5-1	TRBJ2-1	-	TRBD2	CASSPAGGPFLGEQFF	TGCGCCAGCAGCCCAGCGGGAGGGCCTTTTTTGGGTGAGCAGTTCTTC
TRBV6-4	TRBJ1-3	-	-	CASSDSGLLDSGNTIYF	TGTGCCAGCAGTGACTCTGGCCTGCTAGACTCTGGAAACACCATATATTTT
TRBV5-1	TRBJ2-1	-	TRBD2	CASSFTSGSLYNEQFF	TGCGCCAGCAGCTTCACTAGCGGGAGTCTCTACAATGAGCAGTTCTTC
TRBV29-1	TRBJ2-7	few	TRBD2	CSASGGVKYEQYF	TGCAGCGCCAGCGGGGGGGTGAAATACGAGCAGTACTTC
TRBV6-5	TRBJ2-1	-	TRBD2	CASQTSGSYNEQFF	TGTGCCAGCCAAACTAGCGGTTCCTACAATGAGCAGTTCTTC
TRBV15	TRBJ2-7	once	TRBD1	CATSKGQGSYEQYF	TGTGCCACCAGCAAGGGACAGGGGTCCTACGAGCAGTACTTC
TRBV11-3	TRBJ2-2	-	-	CASSQRTNTGELFF	TGTGCCAGCAGCCAACGGACAAACACCGGGGAGCTGTTTTTT
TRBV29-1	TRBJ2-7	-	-	CSVAEFSEQYF	TGCAGCGTTGCCGAGTTTAGCGAGCAGTACTTC
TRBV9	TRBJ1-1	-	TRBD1	CASSVIPGGSEAFF	TGTGCCAGCAGCGTAATCCCAGGGGGGTCTGAAGCTTTCTTT
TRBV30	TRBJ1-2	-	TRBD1	CAWSRRVDRSEYGYTF	TGTGCCTGGAGTAGAAGGGTGGACAGGAGTGAGTATGGCTACACCTTC
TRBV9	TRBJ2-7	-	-	CASSVYEQYF	TGTGCCAGCAGCGTCTACGAGCAGTACTTC
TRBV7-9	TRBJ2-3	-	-	CASSLDGTSTDTQYF	TGTGCCAGCAGCTTAGACGGGACAAGCACAGATACGCAGTATTTT
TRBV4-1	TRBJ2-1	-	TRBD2	CASAGLVLYNEQFF	TGCGCCAGCGCTGGACTAGTCCTTTACAATGAGCAGTTCTTC
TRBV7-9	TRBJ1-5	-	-	CASSIGTAGNQPQHF	TGTGCCAGCAGCATCGGGACGGCTGGTAATCAGCCCCAGCATTTT
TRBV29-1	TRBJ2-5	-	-	CSAGGGETQYF	TGCAGCGCAGGGGGAGGCGAGACCCAGTACTTC
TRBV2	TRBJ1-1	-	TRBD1	CASKGQGAVNTEAFF	TGTGCCAGCAAGGGGCAGGGGGCGGTGAACACTGAAGCTTTCTTT
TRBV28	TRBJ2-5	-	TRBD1	CASSPRTGGRSVRYF	TGTGCCAGCAGTCCGCGGACAGGAGGTCGGTCGGTCCGCTACTTC
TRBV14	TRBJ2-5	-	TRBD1	CASSQMTGRIETQYF	TGTGCCAGCAGCCAAATGACAGGGCGCATAGAGACCCAGTACTTC